The rows below give T cell receptor beta chains drawn from one sample of a study of control samples from healthy donors and cancer patients. Clones were sequenced by immunoSEQ multiplex PCR, and TCRdb holds only the in-frame ones, with some missing. The sample contains roughly 200,000 clones, 91% of which appear only once. The sequenced material came from blood. All receptors derive from a man aged 25-45 years in good health. The CDR3 runs from the conserved cysteine through the conserved F or W. Each record gives: V gene, clone size, D gene, J gene, CDR3 DNA, CDR3 protein. The D gene is left open where the match is weak. Expanded clones get a size class; other rows say once, few or many, or leave the size out.

TRBV20-1	.	.	TRBJ2-7	TGCAGTGCTAGTCCCTCAGGAGGGGCAGGTGGGAGGTACGAGCAGTACTTC	CSASPSGGAGGRYEQYF
TRBV19	.	.	TRBJ2-3	TGTGCCACTAGGGAAGGGGGGGGCACAGATACGCAGTATTTT	CATREGGGTDTQYF
TRBV9	.	.	TRBJ1-3	TGTGCCAGCAGCGGGATTGGAGGAGGAAACACCATATATTTT	CASSGIGGGNTIYF
TRBV5-6	.	.	TRBJ1-5	TGTGCCAGCAGCTTGTCTGGGGGGGATCAGCCCCAGCATTTT	CASSLSGGDQPQHF
TRBV18	.	.	TRBJ1-5	TGTGCCAGCTCACCAGGGCACAAGGAGCCCCAGCATTTT	CASSPGHKEPQHF
TRBV28	.	.	TRBJ2-3	TGTGCCAGCGGGGACCCTAGCACAGATACGCAGTATTTT	CASGDPSTDTQYF
TRBV7-9	.	.	TRBJ2-5	TGTGCCAGCAGCTACGACGGAGGGGAGACCCAGTACTTC	CASSYDGGETQYF
TRBV19	.	TRBD1	TRBJ1-5	TGTGCCAGTAGTATCTGGACAGGGGATAGCAATCAGCCCCAGCATTTT	CASSIWTGDSNQPQHF
TRBV2	once	TRBD1	TRBJ1-6	TGTGCCAGCAAAGGGGACAGGGGCTCCTATAATTCACCCCTCCACTTT	CASKGDRGSYNSPLHF
TRBV5-1	.	.	TRBJ2-3	TGCGCCAGCAGCTTGGTAGGCGGCATCAACACAGATACGCAGTATTTT	CASSLVGGINTDTQYF
TRBV4-1	.	.	TRBJ2-1	TGCGCCAGCAGCCAGACTCAGGGGTACAATGAGCAGTTCTTC	CASSQTQGYNEQFF
TRBV4-1	.	TRBD2	TRBJ2-3	TGCGCCAGCAAAGCGGGGGGTGATGCAGATACGCAGTATTTT	CASKAGGDADTQYF
TRBV18	.	.	TRBJ1-6	TGTGCCAGCTCACCAGGACGGCAAAATAATTCACCCCTCCACTTT	CASSPGRQNNSPLHF
TRBV7-2	.	TRBD2	TRBJ2-5	TGTGCCAGCAGCCCCTACCCCAGACTAGCGGGGGGAACGAGGGAGACCCAGTACTTC	CASSPYPRLAGGTRETQYF
TRBV29-1	.	.	TRBJ2-1	TGCAGCGTTGAAGCCTTTGATAGCTCCTACAATGAGCAGTTCTTC	CSVEAFDSSYNEQFF
TRBV19	once	.	TRBJ1-2	TGTGCCAGTAGTATGGATCCGGGGATCTATGGCTACACCTTC	CASSMDPGIYGYTF
TRBV19	.	.	TRBJ1-2	TGTGCCAGTAGTAGAACCGGGACTGCCCCGGATGGCTACACCTTC	CASSRTGTAPDGYTF
TRBV19	.	.	TRBJ1-6	TGTGCCAGTAGTATGAGGGTTTCACCCCTCCACTTT	CASSMRVSPLHF
TRBV27	.	.	TRBJ1-6	TGTGCCAGCGGACAACAGTGGAATTCACCCCTCCACTTT	CASGQQWNSPLHF
TRBV19	.	.	TRBJ1-2	TGTGCCAGTAGTATACGAGGCGGGGGCTACACCTTC	CASSIRGGGYTF
TRBV27	.	.	TRBJ1-4	TGTGCCAGCAGGTATACAGCTAATGAAAAACTGTTTTTT	CASRYTANEKLFF
TRBV10-3	.	.	TRBJ1-1	TGTGCCATCAGTGAACCAGGGTTTCGGGCTTTCTTT	CAISEPGFRAFF
TRBV6-6	.	TRBD1	TRBJ1-5	TGTGCCAGCAGCCGGACAGGGGGCGTTGGCAATCAGCCCCAGCATTTT	CASSRTGGVGNQPQHF
TRBV24-1	.	.	TRBJ2-1	TGTGCCACCTCCCCCGGGGGCTCCTACAATGAGCAGTTCTTC	CATSPGGSYNEQFF
TRBV5-5	.	.	TRBJ2-7	TGTGCCAGCAGCTTGGGTCCCTCGGTCGAGGGCGAGCAGTACTTC	CASSLGPSVEGEQYF
TRBV5-5	once	TRBD1	TRBJ1-4	TGTGCCAGCAGCGCCGGGACAGGGGATGAAAAACTGTTTTTT	CASSAGTGDEKLFF
TRBV7-9	few	.	TRBJ1-1	TGTGCCAGCAGCCTGAAGGACAGCCTTCCCACTGAAGCTTTCTTT	CASSLKDSLPTEAFF
TRBV12-5	.	.	TRBJ2-7	TGTGCTAGACAGAACTACGAGCAGTACTTC	CARQNYEQYF
TRBV2	.	TRBD1	TRBJ2-7	TGTGCCAGCAGGAAGGACAGGGGGTCGTCTTACGAGCAGTACTTC	CASRKDRGSSYEQYF
TRBV14	.	.	TRBJ1-4	TGTGCCAGCAGCCAATACGGGACAATAGATGAAAAACTGTTTTTT	CASSQYGTIDEKLFF
TRBV25-1	once	.	TRBJ1-1	TGTGCCAGCGGGGGCGGACAGAACACTGAAGCTTTCTTT	CASGGGQNTEAFF
TRBV6-6	.	TRBD1	TRBJ1-6	TGTGCCAGCAGAAGGGACAGGGGGTATAATTCACCCCTCCACTTT	CASRRDRGYNSPLHF
TRBV5-1	once	.	TRBJ1-1	TGCGCCAGCAGCCCGAGGGAGGTGAACACTGAAGCTTTCTTT	CASSPREVNTEAFF
TRBV30	.	.	TRBJ2-2	TGTGCCTGGAGCCCCATAAGGGGTCGGACCGGGGAGCTGTTTTTT	CAWSPIRGRTGELFF
TRBV9	.	.	TRBJ2-3	TGTGCCAGCAGCGGGGGACACACAGATACGCAGTATTTT	CASSGGHTDTQYF
TRBV5-1	.	.	TRBJ2-3	TGCGCCAGCAGGAGGGGTGGAATAGATACGCAGTATTTT	CASRRGGIDTQYF
TRBV12-3/TRBV12-4	.	.	TRBJ1-5	TGTGCCAGCAGTTTAATGGGTCAGCCCCAGCATTTT	CASSLMGQPQHF
TRBV27	.	.	TRBJ2-7	TGTGCCAGCAGTTTATCGCTTTCCGGTCTTTACGAGCAGTACTTC	CASSLSLSGLYEQYF
TRBV19	.	TRBD1	TRBJ1-4	TGTGCCAGTAGCACCAAACGAGACAGGGGAATGGGGGCTAATGAAAAACTGTTTTTT	CASSTKRDRGMGANEKLFF
TRBV5-4	few	TRBD1	TRBJ1-2	TGTGCCAGCAGCCACGCGACAGGGGACTATGGCTACACCTTC	CASSHATGDYGYTF
TRBV19	.	.	TRBJ1-6	TGTGCCAGTGGCCGTAAGGTGGGGGACTCCTATAATTCACCCCTCCACTTT	CASGRKVGDSYNSPLHF
TRBV7-2	.	.	TRBJ1-2	TGTGCCAGCAGCTTAGGTCAGGCCGGTGGCTACACCTTC	CASSLGQAGGYTF
TRBV4-1	few	TRBD2	TRBJ2-1	TGCGCCAGCAGCCAAGAGCGGGGGGGCCGGGGTGAGCAGTTCTTC	CASSQERGGRGEQFF
TRBV5-1	.	TRBD2	TRBJ2-3	TGCGCCAGCAGAGGACTAGCGGGGCCTAGCACAGATACGCAGTATTTT	CASRGLAGPSTDTQYF
TRBV7-9	.	.	TRBJ1-5	TGTGCCAGCAGCTTAGGGTTTCAGCCCCAGCATTTT	CASSLGFQPQHF
TRBV7-3	.	.	TRBJ2-1	TGTGCCAGCAGCTTAACGTTAGGAGGCTCCTACAATGAGCAGTTCTTC	CASSLTLGGSYNEQFF
TRBV5-4	.	TRBD2	TRBJ2-7	TGTGCCAGCAGCTCCCGGGGGGAAACGGATCGTTCTATCTACGAGCAGTACTTC	CASSSRGETDRSIYEQYF
TRBV4-1	once	TRBD2	TRBJ2-1	TGCGCCAGCAGCCCCGGGACTAGCGGGGGGAAGGTTAAGGTTGAGCAGTTCTTC	CASSPGTSGGKVKVEQFF